The 18 T cell receptor beta chains presented below share a single source sample, sequenced in a study of beta chain features in type 1 diabetes (dated by TCRdb to the late 2010s). The library was made by the immunoSEQ multiplex PCR assay. All of the isolated RNA was reverse transcribed with the High Capacity cDNA Reverse Transcription Kit, so expressed TCRB transcripts were sequenced. Not all clones reach the TCRdb copy of this immuneACCESS table, which keeps in-frame sequences only. Checked studies attribute under half of the gap to unresolved V genes and leave the rest unexplained. Here the sample has some 300,000 clones; 8% occur a single time. The ten largest clonotypes hold over 0.8% of the sample. The sequencing input was central memory CD4+ T cells from blood. The receptors derive from a woman between 18 and 29 years old in good health.

This clone was detected many times. The J gene is TRBJ1-5, the V gene TRBV28; D is possibly TRBD1 (6 bases). V shed 4 bases and J shed 3 bases, with 16 bases lying between them. CDR1 is MDHEN and CDR2 is SYDVKM in the germline V gene. The CDR3 spans 16 residues. The CDR3 is CASSYGVGALNQPQHF. CDR3 sequence (DNA): TGTGCCAGCAGTTACGGCGTGGGGGCACTCAATCAGCCCCAGCATTTT.

This clone was seen only a few times. The rearrangement uses TRBV6-5 and TRBJ2-7; 7 nucleotides align to TRBD1. Germline-derived CDR1 and CDR2 are MNHEY and SVGAGI. V lost 5 bases to trimming and J lost 4 bases; unmatched junction nucleotides: 5. The length of the CDR3 is 13 residues. The CDR3 DNA follows: TGTGCCAGCAGTCGGGGACAGCCTTACGAGCAGTACTTC. Its protein product is CASSRGQPYEQYF.

The chain has TRBV19 and TRBJ1-1; possible D gene TRBD1, 6 bases. CDR3 length: 16 residues. CDR1 is LNHDA, CDR2 SQIVND, per germline (reference sequence). V dropped 5 bases and J dropped 2 bases, with 18 bases sitting between them. CDR3 residues: CASSSGHLLVNTEAFF. The CDR3 DNA follows: TGTGCCAGTAGTTCGGGACACCTCCTGGTAAACACTGAAGCTTTCTTT.

As concerns this clone: Distinct nucleotide sequences in the sample also encode this CDR3. The J gene is TRBJ2-5, the V gene TRBV5-1; D unclear. CDR3 length: 13 residues. CDR1 and CDR2 (germline): SGHRS, YFSETQ. Trimming left V 4 bases short and J 4 bases short, with 11 bases between. CDR3 nucleotides: TGCGCCAGCAGCCCAGGATCAGTAGAGACCCAGTACTTC. Translation: CASSPGSVETQYF.

Only a few counts were recorded for this clone. The gene calls are TRBV28 and TRBJ2-2; either TRBD1 or TRBD2 may supply D (5 bases each). Trimming removed 9 bases at V and 0 bases at J, with 11 bases between. From germline, CDR1 is MDHEN and CDR2 SYDVKM. This CDR3 is built from 14 residues. Here the CDR3 DNA reads TGTGCCAGTACCGGGACCACGAACACCGGGGAGCTGTTTTTT. It codes for CASTGTTNTGELFF.

This clone was seen more than once but under ten times. V usage is TRBV5-1 and J usage is TRBJ2-3; no clear D. This CDR3 is built from 10 residues. V shed 4 bases and J shed 6 bases, with 3 bases lying between them. Germline-derived CDR1 and CDR2 are SGHRS and YFSETQ. The CDR3 protein is CASSGDTQYF. The CDR3 DNA follows: TGCGCCAGCAGCGGTGATACGCAGTATTTT.

This clone was seen at least ten times. The chain has TRBV15 and TRBJ1-1; D gene ambiguous. The CDR3 is 15 amino acids. V shed 3 bases and J shed 1 base, with 12 bases lying between them. Germline CDR1 is LNHNV and CDR2 is YYDKDF (reference sequence). CDR3 residues: CATSSPGYRNTEAFF. CDR3 coding DNA: TGTGCCACCAGCAGTCCCGGCTATCGGAACACTGAAGCTTTCTTT.

This clone appeared a few times. This chain connects TRBV7-2 to TRBJ1-1, with 12 bases fitting TRBD1. Trimming removed 5 bases from V and 4 bases from J; junction bases left unmatched: 14. The V gene's germline CDR1 is SGHTA and CDR2 FQGNSA. There are 18 residues in the CDR3. CDR3 loop: CASSRTGTGGYVGTEAFF. The DNA of the CDR3 is TGTGCCAGCAGCCGGACGGGGACAGGGGGCTATGTCGGCACTGAAGCTTTCTTT. Variable domain in full (rest from reference TRBV7-2 and TRBJ1-1): GAGVSQSPSNKVTEKGKDVELRCDPISGHTALYWYRQSLGQGLEFLIYFQGNSAPDKSGLPSDRFSAERTGGSVSTLTIQRTQQEDSAVYLCASSRTGTGGYVGTEAFFGQGTRLTVV.

The chain couples TRBV5-1 to TRBJ2-1, with 9 bases that match TRBD1. The trim removed 5 bases at V and 4 bases at J, leaving 7 bases unmatched. The germline V gene has CDR1 SGHRS and CDR2 YFSETQ. This CDR3 has 15 amino acids. The CDR3 DNA follows: TGCGCCAGCAGTTTTGGACAGGGGAAATACAATGAGCAGTTCTTC. It encodes CASSFGQGKYNEQFF. The full variable domain, with the rest looked up from reference TRBV5-1 and TRBJ2-1, is KAGVTQTPRYLIKTRGQQVTLSCSPISGHRSVSWYQQTPGQGLQFLFEYFSETQRNKGNFPGRFSGRQFSNSRSEMNVSTLELGDSALYLCASSFGQGKYNEQFFGPGTRLTVL.

This clone has just a few counts. The rearrangement links TRBV29-1 to TRBJ2-3; tentatively, D is TRBD1 or TRBD2 (5 bases each). Trimming left V 1 base short and J 4 bases short, with 12 bases between. This CDR3 region has 14 residues. The germline gives CDR1 SQVTM, CDR2 ANQGSEA. The CDR3 spells CSVEGGVGADTQYF. The CDR3 DNA is TGCAGCGTTGAAGGAGGGGTCGGCGCAGATACGCAGTATTTT.

The table lists this clone with a few counts. This rearrangement joins TRBV14 to TRBJ2-5, with 7 nucleotides matching TRBD2. V was clipped by 7 bases and J by 5 bases; unmatched bases: 16. There are 16 residues in the CDR3. Germline V gene lookup returns CDR1 SGHDN and CDR2 FVKESK. CDR3 nucleotides: TGTGCCAGCACCTTCTCCCGGGCGGGAGTGGCGGAGACCCAGTACTTC. Translation gives CASTFSRAGVAETQYF.

This clone was found a few times. The chain joins TRBV5-4 to TRBJ2-1; 9 bases are a match to TRBD1. The V gene's germline CDR1 is SGHNT and CDR2 YYREEE (reference sequence). Trimming at V came to 0 bases and at J to 6 bases, leaving 4 bases not matched to a gene. The CDR3 has 15 residues. The CDR3 region has the DNA TGTGCCAGCAGCTTGGGAGGGACAGGGAGCAATGAGCAGTTCTTC. Its protein product is CASSLGGTGSNEQFF. The whole variable domain, remainder taken from reference TRBV5-4 and TRBJ2-1, is ETGVTQSPTHLIKTRGQQVTLRCSSQSGHNTVSWYQQALGQGPQFIFQYYREEENGRGNFPPRFSGLQFPNYSSELNVNALELDDSALYLCASSLGGTGSNEQFFGPGTRLTVL.

This clone was counted between two and nine times. J is TRBJ2-3 and V is TRBV4-2; D uncertain. V was shortened by 0 bases and J by 7 bases, with 8 bases between the two germline ends. This CDR3 comprises 13 residues. CDR1 LGHNA and CDR2 YNFKEQ come from the germline V gene. DNA of the CDR3: TGTGCCAGCAGCCAAGAGGGCAGCAATACGCAGTATTTT. This codes for CASSQEGSNTQYF.

This clone has just a few counts. Here the CDR3 DNA reads TGCGCCAGCAGCCCCCGGAAGGCCAATGAGCAGTTCTTC. The encoded protein is CASSPRKANEQFF. The chain uses TRBV4-3 and TRBJ2-1; no definite D call. Trimming left V 4 bases short and J 6 bases short, with 10 bases between. The V gene's germline CDR1 is LGHNA and CDR2 YSLEER. This CDR3 has 13 amino acids.

This clone was observed a few times. The rearrangement links TRBV7-6 to TRBJ2-3, with a possible D match to TRBD2 (6 bases). Trimming took off 5 bases at V and 6 bases at J, with 18 bases between the two ends. The CDR3 is 15 amino acids. Germline assignment: CDR1 SGHVS and CDR2 FNYEAQ. The CDR3 DNA reads TGTGCCAGCAGCCACCCGGGACTTACCCACGATACGCAGTATTTT. It is translated as CASSHPGLTHDTQYF.

The V gene is TRBV5-1, the J gene TRBJ1-5; TRBD1 aligns across 8 bases. Per germline, CDR1 SGHRS and CDR2 YFSETQ. V lost 2 bases, J lost 6 bases, and 1 base stayed unmatched. This CDR3 is built from 13 residues. The CDR3 region has the DNA TGCGCCAGCAGCTTCGACAGGGGTCAGCCCCAGCATTTT. This gives the protein CASSFDRGQPQHF.

The chain recombines TRBV19 with TRBJ2-2; TRBD1 matches at 7 bases. Germline CDR1 and CDR2: LNHDA and SQIVND (reference sequence). This CDR3 is built from 14 residues. The V segment lost 3 bases and the J segment 3 bases; nucleotides outside the gene matches: 1. The CDR3, as DNA: TGTGCCAGTAGTATGGGGACAGACACCGGGGAGCTGTTTTTT. This codes for CASSMGTDTGELFF.

Details on this clone: Other DNA sequences of this sample code for an identical CDR3. The chain recombines TRBV20-1 with TRBJ2-7; possible D gene TRBD2, 5 bases. V was trimmed by 2 bases and J by 5 bases, leaving 7 bases between them. CDR3 length equals 11 residues. Germline CDR1 and CDR2: DFQATT and SNEGSKA (reference sequence). The CDR3 sequence: CSARPGNEQYF. The CDR3 region has the DNA TGCAGTGCTAGACCCGGGAACGAGCAGTACTTC.